The TCR beta chain under discussion was sequenced for a study of cytomegalovirus exposure and HLA in healthy donors. Germline assignment: CDR1 SGHRS and CDR2 YFSETQ. The CDR3 totals 15 residues. The ends were cut back, 0 bases at V and 5 bases at J, with 12 bases in the middle. PCR employed 60 Vbeta and 13 Jbeta primers. The repertoire was sequenced with immunoSEQ multiplex PCR; TCRdb's copy has only in-frame clones and lacks some. The data show 120,000 or so clones, 70% to 85% seen once. The sample taken for sequencing was PBMCs. This TCR derives from a man aged 18-30 years in good health and CMV-seronegative. This chain joins TRBV5-1 and TRBJ1-5, with D possibly TRBD1 on 5 matching bases. The CDR3 loop is CASSLDNGGDQPQHF. CDR3 in DNA: TGCGCCAGCAGCTTGGACAACGGAGGGGATCAGCCCCAGCATTTT.